This entry features one T cell receptor (beta chain) sequence. The protocol was immunoSEQ multiplex PCR, while the TCRdb copy is restricted to in-frame clones and leaves out a portion. In the table there are 45,000 to 50,000 clones, around 87% of which are singletons. The data belong to a study of T cells in localized non-small cell lung cancer. This CDR3 region has 14 residues. Trimming removed 5 bases at V and 6 bases at J, with 15 bases between. Germline CDR1 is MNHNS and CDR2 is SASEGT. This sequence was found in a man aged 40-75 years with stage II lung adenocarcinoma. Here the sequenced sample was PBMCs, taken before any cancer treatment. The chain recombines TRBV6-1 with TRBJ2-3; tentatively, D is TRBD1 (6 bases). The CDR3 is CASSSQGQSDTQYF. CDR3 coding DNA: TGTGCCAGCAGTTCCCAAGGACAGTCGGATACGCAGTATTTT.